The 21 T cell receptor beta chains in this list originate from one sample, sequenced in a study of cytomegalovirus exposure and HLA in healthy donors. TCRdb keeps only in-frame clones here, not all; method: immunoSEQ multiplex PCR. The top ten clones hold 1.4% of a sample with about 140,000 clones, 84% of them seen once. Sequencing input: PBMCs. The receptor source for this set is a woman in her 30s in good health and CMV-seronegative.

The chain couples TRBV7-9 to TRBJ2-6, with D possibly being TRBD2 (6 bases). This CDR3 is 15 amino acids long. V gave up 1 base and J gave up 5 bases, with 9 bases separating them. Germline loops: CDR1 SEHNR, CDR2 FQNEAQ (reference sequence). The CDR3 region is CASSLGRGWANVLTF. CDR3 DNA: TGTGCCAGCAGCTTAGGGAGGGGCTGGGCCAACGTCCTGACTTTC.

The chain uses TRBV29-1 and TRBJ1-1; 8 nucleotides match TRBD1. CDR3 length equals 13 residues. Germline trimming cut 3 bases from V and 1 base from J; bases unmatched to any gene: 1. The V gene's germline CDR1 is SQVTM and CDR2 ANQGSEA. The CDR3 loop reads CSVETGANTEAFF. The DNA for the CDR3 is TGCAGCGTTGAGACAGGGGCGAACACTGAAGCTTTCTTT.

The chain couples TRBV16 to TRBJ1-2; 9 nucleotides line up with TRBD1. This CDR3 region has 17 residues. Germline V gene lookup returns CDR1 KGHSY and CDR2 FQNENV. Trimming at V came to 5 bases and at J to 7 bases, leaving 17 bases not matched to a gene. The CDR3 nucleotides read TGTGCCAGCAGCAAAAGGGACAGGGCTAAAGGTCTTTCTGGCTACACCTTC. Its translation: CASSKRDRAKGLSGYTF.

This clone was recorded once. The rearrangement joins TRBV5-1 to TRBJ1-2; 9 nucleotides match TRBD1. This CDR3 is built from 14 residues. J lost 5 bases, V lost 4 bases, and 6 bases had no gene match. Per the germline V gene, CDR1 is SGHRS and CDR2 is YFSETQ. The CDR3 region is CASSPGQGYYGYTF. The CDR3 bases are TGCGCCAGCAGCCCCGGACAGGGGTATTATGGCTACACCTTC.

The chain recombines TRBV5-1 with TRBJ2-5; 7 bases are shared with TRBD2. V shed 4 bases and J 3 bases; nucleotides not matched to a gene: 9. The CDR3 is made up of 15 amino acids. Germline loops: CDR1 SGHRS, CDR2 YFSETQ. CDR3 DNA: TGCGCCAGCAGCACTGGACTAGTGCTTGAAGAGACCCAGTACTTC. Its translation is CASSTGLVLEETQYF.

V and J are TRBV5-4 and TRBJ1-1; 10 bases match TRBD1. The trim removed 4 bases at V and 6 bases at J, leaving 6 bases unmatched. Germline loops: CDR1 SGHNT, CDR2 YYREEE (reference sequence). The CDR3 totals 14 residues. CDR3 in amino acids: CASSPWDRGSEAFF. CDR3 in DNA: TGTGCCAGCAGCCCATGGGACAGGGGATCTGAAGCTTTCTTT.

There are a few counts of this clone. The CDR3 DNA reads as TGTGCCAGCTCACGCACAGGGGGCGCGGGTCAGCCCCAGCATTTT. Translation gives CASSRTGGAGQPQHF. The chain recombines TRBV18 with TRBJ1-5; 9 bases match TRBD1. V shed 4 bases, J shed 6 bases, and the junction held 7 bases outside the gene matches. The CDR3 spans 15 residues. Germline V gene lookup returns CDR1 KGHSH and CDR2 LQKENI.

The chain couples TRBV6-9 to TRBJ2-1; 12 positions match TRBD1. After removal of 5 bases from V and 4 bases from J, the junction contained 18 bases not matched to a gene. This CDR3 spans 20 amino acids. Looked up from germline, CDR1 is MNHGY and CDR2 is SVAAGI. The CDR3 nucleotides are TGTGCCAGCAGTCGATACCGGGACAGGGGGCTGGTAGTCGGGTACAATGAGCAGTTCTTC. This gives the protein CASSRYRDRGLVVGYNEQFF.

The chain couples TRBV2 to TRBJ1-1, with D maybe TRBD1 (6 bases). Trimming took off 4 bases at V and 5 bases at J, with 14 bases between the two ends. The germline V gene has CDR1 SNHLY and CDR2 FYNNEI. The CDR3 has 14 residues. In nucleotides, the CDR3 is TGTGCCAGCAGTGGCAGGGGCAGAACAACTGAAGCTTTCTTT. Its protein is CASSGRGRTTEAFF.

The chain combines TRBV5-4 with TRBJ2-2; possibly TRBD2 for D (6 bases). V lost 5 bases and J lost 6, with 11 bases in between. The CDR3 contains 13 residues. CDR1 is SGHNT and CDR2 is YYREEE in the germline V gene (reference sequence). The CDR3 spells CASSGGNAGELFF. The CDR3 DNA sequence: TGTGCCAGCAGTGGCGGGAATGCCGGGGAGCTGTTTTTT.

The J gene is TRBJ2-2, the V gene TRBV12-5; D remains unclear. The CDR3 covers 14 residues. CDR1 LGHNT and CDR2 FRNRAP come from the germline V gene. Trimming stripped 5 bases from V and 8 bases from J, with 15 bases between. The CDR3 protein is CASGPQWAGGELFF. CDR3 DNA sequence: TGTGCTAGTGGTCCTCAGTGGGCTGGGGGGGAGCTGTTTTTT. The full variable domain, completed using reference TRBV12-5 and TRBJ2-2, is DARVTQTPRHKVTEMGQEVTMRCQPILGHNTVFWYRQTMMQGLELLAYFRNRAPLDDSGMPKDRFSAEMPDATLATLKIQPSEPRDSAVYFCASGPQWAGGELFFGEGSRLTVL.

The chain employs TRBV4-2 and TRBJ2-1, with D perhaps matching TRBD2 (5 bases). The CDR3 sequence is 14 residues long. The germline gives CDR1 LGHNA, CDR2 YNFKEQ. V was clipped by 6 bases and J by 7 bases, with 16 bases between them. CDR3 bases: TGTGCCAGCAGTTGGGGTGGAGGCAGGAATGAGCAGTTCTTC. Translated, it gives CASSWGGGRNEQFF.

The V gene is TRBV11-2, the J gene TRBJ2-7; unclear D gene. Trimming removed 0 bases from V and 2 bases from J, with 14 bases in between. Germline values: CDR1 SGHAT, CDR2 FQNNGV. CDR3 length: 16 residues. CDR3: CASSLDLGWRTYEQYF. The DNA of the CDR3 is TGTGCCAGCAGCTTAGATCTCGGCTGGCGGACCTACGAGCAGTACTTC.

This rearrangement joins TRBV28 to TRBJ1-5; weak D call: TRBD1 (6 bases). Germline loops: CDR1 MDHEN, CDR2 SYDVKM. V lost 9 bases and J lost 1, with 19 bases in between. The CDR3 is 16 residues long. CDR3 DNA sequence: TGTGCCAGTGTCGCGGGGGCGAGGGGGAGCAATCAGCCCCAGCATTTT. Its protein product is CASVAGARGSNQPQHF.

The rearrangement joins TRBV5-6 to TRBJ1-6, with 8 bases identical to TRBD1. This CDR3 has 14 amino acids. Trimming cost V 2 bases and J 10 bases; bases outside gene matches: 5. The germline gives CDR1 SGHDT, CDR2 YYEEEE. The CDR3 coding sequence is TGTGCCAGCAGCTTCGGACAGGGAGAATCACCCCTCCACTTT. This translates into CASSFGQGESPLHF. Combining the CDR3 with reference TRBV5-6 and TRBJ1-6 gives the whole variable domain DAGVTQSPTHLIKTRGQQVTLRCSPKSGHDTVSWYQQALGQGPQFIFQYYEEEERQRGNFPDRFSGHQFPNYSSELNVNALLLGDSALYLCASSFGQGESPLHFGNGTRLTVT.

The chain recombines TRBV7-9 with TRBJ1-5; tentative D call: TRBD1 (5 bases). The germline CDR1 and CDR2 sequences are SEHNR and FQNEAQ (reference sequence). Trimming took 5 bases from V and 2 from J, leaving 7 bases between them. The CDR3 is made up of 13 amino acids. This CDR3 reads CASSGGGNQPQHF. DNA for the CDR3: TGTGCCAGCAGCGGGGGGGGCAATCAGCCCCAGCATTTT.

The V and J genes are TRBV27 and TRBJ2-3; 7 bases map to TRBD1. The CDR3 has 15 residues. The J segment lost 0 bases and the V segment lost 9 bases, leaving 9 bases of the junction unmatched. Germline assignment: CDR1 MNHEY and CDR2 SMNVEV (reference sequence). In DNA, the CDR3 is TGTGCCAGAACAAACAGGGGCGGGAGCACAGATACGCAGTATTTT. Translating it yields CARTNRGGSTDTQYF.

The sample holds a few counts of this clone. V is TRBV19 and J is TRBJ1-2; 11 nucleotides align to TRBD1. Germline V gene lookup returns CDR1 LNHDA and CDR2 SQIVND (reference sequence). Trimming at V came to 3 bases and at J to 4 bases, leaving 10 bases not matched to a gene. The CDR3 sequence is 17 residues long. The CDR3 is CASSIPGQGELSYGYTF. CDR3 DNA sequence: TGTGCCAGTAGTATTCCGGGACAGGGGGAGCTCAGCTATGGCTACACCTTC. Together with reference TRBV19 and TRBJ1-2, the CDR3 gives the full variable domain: DGGITQSPKYLFRKEGQNVTLSCEQNLNHDAMYWYRQDPGQGLRLIYYSQIVNDFQKGDIAEGYSVSREKKESFPLTVTSAQKNPTAFYLCASSIPGQGELSYGYTFGSGTRLTVV.

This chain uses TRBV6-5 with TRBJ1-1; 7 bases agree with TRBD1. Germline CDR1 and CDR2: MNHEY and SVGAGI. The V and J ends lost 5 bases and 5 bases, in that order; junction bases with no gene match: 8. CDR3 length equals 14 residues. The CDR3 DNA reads TGTGCCAGCAGTAGTACAGGGGATAGGACTGAAGCTTTCTTT. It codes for CASSSTGDRTEAFF.

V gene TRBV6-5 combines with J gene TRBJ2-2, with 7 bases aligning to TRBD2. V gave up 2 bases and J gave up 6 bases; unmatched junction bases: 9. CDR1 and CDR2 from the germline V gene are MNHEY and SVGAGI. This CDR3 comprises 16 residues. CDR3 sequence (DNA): TGTGCCAGCAGTTACGGGCGGGGAGGGTATGCCGGGGAGCTGTTTTTT. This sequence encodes CASSYGRGGYAGELFF.

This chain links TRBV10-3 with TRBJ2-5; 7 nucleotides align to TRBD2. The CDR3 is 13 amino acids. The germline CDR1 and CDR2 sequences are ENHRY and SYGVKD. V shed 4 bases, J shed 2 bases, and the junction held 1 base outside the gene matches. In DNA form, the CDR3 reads TGTGCCATCAGTGTGGGGGGGCAAGAGACCCAGTACTTC. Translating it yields CAISVGGQETQYF.